A single T cell receptor beta chain is shown here with its context. Its antigen remains undetermined. Per-base qualities were not stored, and no clone one base away is much larger. The sample's time point label, in plain terms: patch test 1, 2 weeks after DPC sensitization. What this sample's treatment or condition label stands for: therapeutic diphenylcyclopropenone sensitization with weekly scalp DPC. Blood at each patch-test visit was drawn before the patch test was applied. To be eligible, patients had to be aged 18 to 70, diagnosed with alopecia and judged suitable for DPC therapy, while pregnant patients were excluded. Total RNA was isolated from unfractionated whole blood collected in Tempus Blood RNA tubes. The germline V gene gives CDR1 as MNHEY and CDR2 as SVGEGT. Relative to germline, V is missing 6 bases and J is missing 4 bases, with 3 bases of the junction outside any gene match. There are 13 amino acids in the CDR3, from cysteine to phenylalanine inclusive. Just CDR3 DNA is preserved here, 39 bases in frame from base 1.

This record comes from a study of human T cells and chemical hapten exposure (dated by TCRdb to the early 2020s). Concerning the study at large: For sensitization, 2% DPC in acetone was applied to a 2 cm by 2 cm area of upper inner arm skin. Weekly therapeutic DPC doses were additionally applied to the scalp of patients throughout the roughly 23-week study period. Patch testing was performed on the upper back with Finn chambers containing 0.01% DPC, and the patch tests were scored after 6 days according to International Contact Dermatitis Research Group standards. The patient cohort, mostly female, included alopecia areata with under or over 50% scalp involvement, alopecia totalis and alopecia universalis. Libraries were pooled for sequencing, and variation in per-sample TCR yields was attributed mainly to small differences in library volumes within the pool. Peripheral blood TCR repertoire changes were tracked in vivo in alopecia patients during primary and secondary sensitization to the hapten diphenylcyclopropenone (DPC). Blood samples were taken from patients before sensitization (week 0) and then at 2, 6 and about 24 weeks after DPC sensitization. Blood for TCR sequencing was provided by twenty-nine alopecia patients at one to four time points (pre-sensitization, 2, 6 and 24 weeks).

The paper's findings and limits, for the study overall: All patients had alopecia, a presumed autoimmune disease, so their immune response might differ from that of healthy individuals. Expanded TCRs formed significantly more large CDR3 similarity clusters than pre-sensitization or healthy control sets, consistent with antigen-driven responses. Patch test score correlated positively with the number of PT1 expanded TCRs, reaching significance at thresholds 8, 16 and 32 but not at 4. No change with DPC sensitization was found in the number of TCRs above 1 in 1000 frequency, and no evidence of global repertoire structure alterations was found. Repeated subsampling changed both the strength of the expansion versus patch-test correlation and the threshold at which the correlation became significant.

Library construction relied on RACE. Instrument used: NextSeq 500. During library preparation, unique molecular identifiers were attached to individual cDNA molecules so that TCRs could be counted quantitatively and reproducibly. From each blood RNA sample, both TCR alpha and TCR beta chains were sequenced. Turning to the authors' computational methods: The median number of TCRs per sample was roughly 94,000, ranging from about 23,224 to 750,000. V, J and CDR3 annotation of the TCR reads was carried out using the Decombinator software suite. For PS versus PT1 abundance plots, all samples were subsampled to the same number of TCRs (28,000). TCRs were defined as expanded if absent before sensitization and observed at least eight times at the 2-week time point. TCRdb took the public reads, trimmed them with fastp at Q25, ran MiXCR for clone calling and kept in-frame beta chains. Under each unique CDR3 protein, matching rows form one entry showing the most common genes and DNA. The authors' filters were not applied to this entry. The sample has about 80,000 distinct CDR3 sequences on record, roughly 7.1% of them singletons. Together, the top ten hold 1.5% to 1.7% of the sample.

The TCR comes from a woman between 25 and 40 years old with alopecia areata. Some clones in this sample may be carry-over from other donors' samples. The chain is made from TRBV6-2 or TRBV6-3 and TRBJ1-5, with 7 bases aligning to TRBD1. This material consisted of whole blood, taken in connection with sensitization to the hapten diphenylcyclopropenone (DPC). CDR3 reads: CASRSTGNQPQHF. The bases read TGTGCCAGCAGATCGACAGGGAATCAGCCCCAGCATTTT.